The 9 T cell receptor beta chains below all came from one sample that was sequenced in a study of cytomegalovirus exposure and HLA in healthy donors. PCR primers comprised 60 Vbeta and 13 Jbeta primers. The repertoire was sequenced with immunoSEQ multiplex PCR; TCRdb's copy has only in-frame clones and lacks some. The sample has approximately 120,000 clones; less than 85% are singletons. Sequencing used PBMCs. These receptors were collected from a female donor in good health and CMV-seronegative.

The V gene is TRBV6-1, the J gene TRBJ2-6; D gene uncertain. Germline assignment: CDR1 MNHNS and CDR2 SASEGT. The V end lost 0 bases, the J end lost 1 base, and 7 bases lay between the germline ends. The CDR3 covers 16 residues. The CDR3 bases are TGTGCCAGCAGTGAAGCGAGAGCTTCTGGGGCCAACGTCCTGACTTTC. Its protein is CASSEARASGANVLTF.

The chain couples TRBV5-1 to TRBJ1-5; 7 nucleotides match TRBD1. With 1 base clipped from V and 5 bases from J, the junction kept 0 bases outside the gene matches. Germline values: CDR1 SGHRS, CDR2 YFSETQ. The CDR3 runs to 13 residues. The CDR3 region is CASSLQGDQPQHF. CDR3 in DNA: TGCGCCAGCAGCTTGCAGGGGGATCAGCCCCAGCATTTT.

The chain recombines TRBV5-1 with TRBJ2-7, with a possible D match to TRBD1 (6 bases). From germline, CDR1 is SGHRS and CDR2 YFSETQ. The CDR3 runs 15 residues. Trimming removed 1 base at V and 0 bases at J, with 11 bases between. The DNA of the CDR3 is TGCGCCAGCAGCTTGATCGGGACATTCTCCTACGAGCAGTACTTC. This encodes CASSLIGTFSYEQYF.

The rearrangement joins TRBV12-2 to TRBJ2-7; no DNA check was done on the table's D call, TRBD1. TRBV12-2 is described as a pseudogene. The length of the CDR3 is 16 residues. CDR3 protein: CASPPLRDRVPYEQYF. Written as DNA, the CDR3 is TGTGCAAGTCCTCCCCTTCGGGACAGGGTACCCTACGAGCAGTACTTC.

CDR3 DNA: TGTGCTAGTGGTTCACGGATCCATCAAACAGGGCTCGGGGAGACCCAGTACTTC. Residues: CASGSRIHQTGLGETQYF. This sequence joins TRBV12-5 and TRBJ2-5; D is perhaps TRBD1 (6 bases). Germline lookup yields CDR1 LGHNT and CDR2 FRNRAP. V lost 4 bases to trimming and J lost 5 bases, with 26 bases between them. The CDR3 spans 18 residues.

V is TRBV19 and J is TRBJ1-2; tentative D call: TRBD1 (5 bases). The CDR3 runs 13 residues. V shed 6 bases and J shed 2 bases, with 10 bases lying between them. CDR1 LNHDA and CDR2 SQIVND come from the germline V gene (reference sequence). The CDR3 DNA reads TGTGCCAGTAGGAGCAGGGAAAACTATGGCTACACCTTC. Translated: CASRSRENYGYTF.

The chain employs TRBV28 and TRBJ2-3, with a weak D call TRBD2 (6 bases). CDR1 is MDHEN and CDR2 is SYDVKM in the germline V gene. The CDR3 contains 15 residues. Trimming took off 6 bases at V and 8 bases at J, with 21 bases between the two ends. The CDR3 here is CASRLGGLRLVTQYF. CDR3 nucleotide sequence: TGTGCCAGCAGACTTGGGGGACTGCGTCTTGTTACGCAGTATTTT.

The gene calls are TRBV6-1 and TRBJ2-1; D is perhaps TRBD2 (7 bases). The CDR3 loop spans 16 amino acids. V gave up 3 bases and J gave up 9 bases, with 21 bases separating them. Germline CDR1 MNHNS, CDR2 SASEGT. The CDR3 DNA reads as TGTGCCAGCAGTGAGCCCCGGGGGGCTGGGAGGAGTGAGCAGTTCTTC. Translation gives CASSEPRGAGRSEQFF.

The V call is TRBV5-8, the J call TRBJ2-3; 11 bases line up with TRBD2. J gave up 2 bases and V 5 bases, and 7 bases lay outside the gene matches. This CDR3 is 16 amino acids long. Germline CDR1 reads SGHTS; CDR2 reads YDEGEE. CDR3 region: CASRETSGVLTDTQYF. The CDR3 coding sequence is TGTGCCAGCAGGGAGACTAGCGGGGTGCTCACAGATACGCAGTATTTT.